The clone carrying this T cell receptor beta chain has a handful of counts. What it binds is not known. Assay used: immunoSEQ multiplex PCR; TCRdb lists only in-frame clones, some missing. The sample has 1,500 or so clones; about 38% are singletons. The sample comes from a study of T cells in localized non-small cell lung cancer. General observations from the study: The study found T cell clonality highest in uninvolved adjacent lung, above tumor. Among the top 100 tumor clones, a median around 57 appeared in adjacent lung.

Per germline, CDR1 SGHVS and CDR2 FNYEAQ. Between the trimmed V and J ends, which lost 5 bases and 8 bases, there was a span of 21 bases. The CDR3 sequence is 16 residues long. The chain uses TRBV7-6 and TRBJ1-4, with D possibly being TRBD1 (5 bases). The material sequenced was lung tumor tissue, taken before any cancer treatment. The receptor's source is a woman aged 35 to 70 with stage II lung adenocarcinoma. CDR3 nucleotides: TGTGCCAGCAGCGGCCGGGACGGCAGGAGGGAAGAAAAACTGTTTTTT. The encoded protein is CASSGRDGRREEKLFF.